This T cell receptor beta chain was captured by sequencing in a study of graft-versus-host responses after intestinal transplantation. Study-level information: Multivisceral, liver-intestinal, or isolated intestinal transplants were given to recipients. Anti-thymocyte globulin served as induction for all recipients, who then took tacrolimus and steroids for two to three years.

The data were produced by immunoSEQ multiplex PCR, yet TCRdb's version contains in-frame clones alone and is incomplete. The sample carries around 92,000 clones, roughly 88% recorded once. The V end lost 0 bases, the J end lost 4 bases, and 6 bases lay between the germline ends. The germline gives CDR1 SGDLS, CDR2 YYNGEE. This CDR3 has 13 residues. Study results and limitations: GvH clonotypes were identified within recipient marrow, with a subset emerging first in ileum or blood. Allograft clonal ratios (graft-versus-host to host-versus-graft) were high in patients who had graft-donor T cell macrochimerism.

As concerns this clone: As yet, its antigen is unknown.

V usage is TRBV9 and J usage is TRBJ2-3, with D possibly being TRBD1 or TRBD2 (5 bases each). The TCR originated in a human patient who received an intestinal transplant, so some T cells may come from the graft donor. The sample in question was PBMCs, obtained 255 days after intestinal transplant. The CDR3 sequence is CASSVGGADTQYF. As DNA, the CDR3 is TGTGCCAGCAGCGTAGGAGGGGCAGATACGCAGTATTTT.